This T cell receptor beta chain stems from a study of T-cell reconstitution after alpha-beta-depleted transplantation in children. Preparation of the TCRbeta library was carried out with unique molecular identifiers. TCRdb redid the calling of the PCR reads with MiXCR, one entry per CDR3 protein. The sample has 700,000 or so distinct CDR3 sequences, around 13% seen once. This clonotype has at least ten counts. V was clipped by 6 bases and J by 6 bases; unmatched bases: 7. This CDR3 comprises 14 residues. Germline V lookup: CDR1 DFQATT, CDR2 SNEGSKA (reference sequence). The source of this sequence is a girl aged 2 to 9 with congenital amegakaryocytic thrombocytopenia, due to receive a stem cell transplant. This chain uses TRBV20-1 with TRBJ2-1; 11 bases agree with TRBD2. Material: PBMCs, obtained before TCRalphabeta/CD19-depleted stem cell transplant. The CDR3 reads CSAPELAGVNEQFF. The CDR3 bases are TGCAGTGCCCCCGAACTAGCGGGAGTCAATGAGCAGTTCTTC.